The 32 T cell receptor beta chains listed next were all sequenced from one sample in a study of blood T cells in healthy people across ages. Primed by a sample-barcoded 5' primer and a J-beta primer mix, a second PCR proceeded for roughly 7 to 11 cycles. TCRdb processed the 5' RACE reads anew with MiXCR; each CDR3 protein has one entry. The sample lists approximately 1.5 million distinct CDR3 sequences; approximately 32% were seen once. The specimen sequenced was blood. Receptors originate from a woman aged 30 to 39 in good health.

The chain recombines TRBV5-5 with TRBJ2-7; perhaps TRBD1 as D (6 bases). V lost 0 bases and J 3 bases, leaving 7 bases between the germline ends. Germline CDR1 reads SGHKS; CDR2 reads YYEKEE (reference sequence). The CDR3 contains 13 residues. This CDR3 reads CASSLVGGYEQYV. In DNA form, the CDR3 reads TGTGCCAGCAGCTTGGTAGGGGGCTACGAGCAGTACGTC.

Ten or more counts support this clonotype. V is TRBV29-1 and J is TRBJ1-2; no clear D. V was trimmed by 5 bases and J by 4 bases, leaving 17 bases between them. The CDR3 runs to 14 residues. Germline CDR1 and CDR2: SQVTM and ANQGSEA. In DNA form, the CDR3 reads TGCAGCGTTATACGACTCAACGGCGGCTATGGCTACACCTTC. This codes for CSVIRLNGGYGYTF.

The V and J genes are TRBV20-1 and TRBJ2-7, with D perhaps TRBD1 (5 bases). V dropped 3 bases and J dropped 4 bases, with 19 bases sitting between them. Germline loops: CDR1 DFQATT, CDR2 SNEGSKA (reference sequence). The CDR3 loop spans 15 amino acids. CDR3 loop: CSARPYDQGTYEQYF. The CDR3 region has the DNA TGCAGTGCTAGGCCCTACGACCAGGGAACGTACGAGCAGTACTTC.

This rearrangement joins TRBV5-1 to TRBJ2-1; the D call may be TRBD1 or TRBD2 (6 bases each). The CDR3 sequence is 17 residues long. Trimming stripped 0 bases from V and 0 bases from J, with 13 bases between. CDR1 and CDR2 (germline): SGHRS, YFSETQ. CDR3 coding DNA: TGCGCCAGCAGCTTGGGGGGGGCGTGGAGCTCCTACAATGAGCAGTTCTTC. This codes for CASSLGGAWSSYNEQFF.

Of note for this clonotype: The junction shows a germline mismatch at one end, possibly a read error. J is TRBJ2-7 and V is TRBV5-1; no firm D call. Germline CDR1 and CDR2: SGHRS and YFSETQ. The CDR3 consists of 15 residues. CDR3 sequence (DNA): TGCGCCAGCAGCTCGGACGGACCCGTTCCCCACGAGCAGGACTTC. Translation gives CASSSDGPVPHEQDF.

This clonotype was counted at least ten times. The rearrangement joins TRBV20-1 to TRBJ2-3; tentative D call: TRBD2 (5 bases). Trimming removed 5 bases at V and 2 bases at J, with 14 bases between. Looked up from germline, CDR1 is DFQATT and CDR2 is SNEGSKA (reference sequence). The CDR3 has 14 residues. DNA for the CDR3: TGCAGTGCTGTGACTCCGGGGTTCACAGATACGCAGTATTTT. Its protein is CSAVTPGFTDTQYF.

CDR3 region: CSARGGGAGETQYF. The CDR3 DNA reads TGCAGTGCTAGAGGGGGGGGGGCAGGAGAGACCCAGTACTTC. The chain is built from TRBV20-1 and TRBJ2-5, with D perhaps matching TRBD2 (7 bases). V lost 1 base and J 4 bases, leaving 13 bases between the germline ends. The CDR3 contains 14 residues. Per germline, CDR1 DFQATT and CDR2 SNEGSKA (reference sequence).

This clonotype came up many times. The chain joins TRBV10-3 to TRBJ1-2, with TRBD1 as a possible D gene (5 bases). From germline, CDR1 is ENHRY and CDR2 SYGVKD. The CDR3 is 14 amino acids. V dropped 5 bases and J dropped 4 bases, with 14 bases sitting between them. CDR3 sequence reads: CAISSDRNTYGYTF. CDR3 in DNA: TGTGCCATCAGTTCTGACAGAAACACCTATGGCTACACCTTC.

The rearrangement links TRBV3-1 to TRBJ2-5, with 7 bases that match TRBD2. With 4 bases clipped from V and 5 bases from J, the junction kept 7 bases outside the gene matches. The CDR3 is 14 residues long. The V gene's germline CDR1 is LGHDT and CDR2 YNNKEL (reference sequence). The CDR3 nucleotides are TGTGCCAGCAGCCCAAGTCTAGCGGTGGAGACCCAGTACTTC. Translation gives CASSPSLAVETQYF.

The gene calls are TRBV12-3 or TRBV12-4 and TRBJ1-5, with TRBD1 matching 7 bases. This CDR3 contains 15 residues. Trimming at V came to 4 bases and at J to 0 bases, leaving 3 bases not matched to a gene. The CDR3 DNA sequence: TGTGCCAGCAGTTCCAGGGGGTTTAGCAATCAGCCCCAGCATTTT. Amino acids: CASSSRGFSNQPQHF.

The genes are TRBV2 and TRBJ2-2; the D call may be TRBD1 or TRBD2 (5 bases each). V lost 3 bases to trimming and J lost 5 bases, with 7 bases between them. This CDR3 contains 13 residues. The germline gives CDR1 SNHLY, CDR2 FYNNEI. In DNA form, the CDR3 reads TGTGCCAGCAGTGACTGGGGGACCGGGGAGCTGTTTTTT. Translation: CASSDWGTGELFF.

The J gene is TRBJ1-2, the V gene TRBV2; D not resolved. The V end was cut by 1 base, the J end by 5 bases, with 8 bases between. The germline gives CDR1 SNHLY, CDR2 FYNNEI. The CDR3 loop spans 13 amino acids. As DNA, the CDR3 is TGTGCCAGCAGTGAAGGTGGGGAGTATGGCTACACCTTC. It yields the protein CASSEGGEYGYTF. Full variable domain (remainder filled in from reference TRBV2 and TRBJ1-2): EPEVTQTPSHQVTQMGQEVILRCVPISNHLYFYWYRQILGQKVEFLVSFYNNEISEKSEIFDDQFSVERPDGSNFTLKIRSTKLEDSAMYFCASSEGGEYGYTFGSGTRLTVV.

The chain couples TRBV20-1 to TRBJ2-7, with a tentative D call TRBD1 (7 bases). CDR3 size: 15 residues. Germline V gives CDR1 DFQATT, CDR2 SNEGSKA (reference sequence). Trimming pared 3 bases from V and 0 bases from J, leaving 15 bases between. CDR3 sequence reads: CSARIGGQSSYEQYF. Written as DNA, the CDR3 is TGCAGTGCTAGGATCGGGGGACAGAGCTCCTACGAGCAGTACTTC.

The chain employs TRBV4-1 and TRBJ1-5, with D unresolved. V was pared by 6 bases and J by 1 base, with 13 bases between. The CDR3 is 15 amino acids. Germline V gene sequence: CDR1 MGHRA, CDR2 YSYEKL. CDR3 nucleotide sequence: TGCGCCAGCAGTCACTCACAGATGAGCAATCAGCCCCAGCATTTT. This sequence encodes CASSHSQMSNQPQHF.

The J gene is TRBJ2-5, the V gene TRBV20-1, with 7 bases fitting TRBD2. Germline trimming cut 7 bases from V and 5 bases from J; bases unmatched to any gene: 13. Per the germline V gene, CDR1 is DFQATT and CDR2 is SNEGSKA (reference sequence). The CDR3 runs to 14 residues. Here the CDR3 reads CSVLGRAMKETQYF. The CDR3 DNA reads TGCAGTGTCTTGGGGAGGGCCATGAAGGAGACCCAGTACTTC.

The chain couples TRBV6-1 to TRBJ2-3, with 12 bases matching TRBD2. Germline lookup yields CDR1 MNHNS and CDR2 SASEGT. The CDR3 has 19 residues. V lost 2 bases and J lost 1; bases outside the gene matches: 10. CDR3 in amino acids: CASSEWWTSGVLGTDTQYF. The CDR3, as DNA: TGTGCCAGCAGTGAATGGTGGACTAGCGGGGTGTTGGGCACAGATACGCAGTATTTT.

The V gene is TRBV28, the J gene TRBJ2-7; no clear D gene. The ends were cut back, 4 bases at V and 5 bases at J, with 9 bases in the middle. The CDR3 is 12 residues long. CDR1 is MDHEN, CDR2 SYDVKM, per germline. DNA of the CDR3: TGTGCCAGCAGTTCTGTAGGCCACGAGCAGTACTTC. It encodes CASSSVGHEQYF.

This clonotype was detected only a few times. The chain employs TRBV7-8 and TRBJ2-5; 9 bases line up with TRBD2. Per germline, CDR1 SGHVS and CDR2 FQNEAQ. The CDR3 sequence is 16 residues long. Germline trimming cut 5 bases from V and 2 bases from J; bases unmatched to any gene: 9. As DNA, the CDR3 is TGTGCCAGCAGCCGCCCCACTAGCGGGCTTCAAGAGACCCAGTACTTC. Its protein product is CASSRPTSGLQETQYF.

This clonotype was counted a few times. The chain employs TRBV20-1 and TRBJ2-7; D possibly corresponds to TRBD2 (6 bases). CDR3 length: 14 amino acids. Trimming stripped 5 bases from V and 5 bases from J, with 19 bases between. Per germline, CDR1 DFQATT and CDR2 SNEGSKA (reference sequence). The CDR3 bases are TGCAGTGCTCCTTTTGGGACTGGGGCTGACGAGCAGTACTTC. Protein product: CSAPFGTGADEQYF.

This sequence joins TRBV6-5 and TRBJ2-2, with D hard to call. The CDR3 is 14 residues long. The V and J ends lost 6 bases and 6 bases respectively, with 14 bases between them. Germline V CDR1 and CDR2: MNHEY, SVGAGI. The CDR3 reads CASRPISRAGELFF. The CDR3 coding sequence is TGTGCCAGCAGACCGATATCGCGCGCCGGGGAGCTGTTTTTT.

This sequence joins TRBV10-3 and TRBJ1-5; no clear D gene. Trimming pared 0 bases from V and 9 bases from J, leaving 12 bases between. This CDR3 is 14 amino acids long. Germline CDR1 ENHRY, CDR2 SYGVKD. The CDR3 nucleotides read TGTGCCATCAGTGAGTCTGATCCTCGCCGGCCCCAGCATTTT. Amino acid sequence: CAISESDPRRPQHF.

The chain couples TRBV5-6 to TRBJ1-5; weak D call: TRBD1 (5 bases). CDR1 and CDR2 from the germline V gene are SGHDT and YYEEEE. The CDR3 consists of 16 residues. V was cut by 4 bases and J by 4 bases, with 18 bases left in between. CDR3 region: CASSGGNEGRNQPQHF. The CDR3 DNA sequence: TGTGCCAGCAGCGGCGGTAATGAGGGGCGGAATCAGCCCCAGCATTTT.

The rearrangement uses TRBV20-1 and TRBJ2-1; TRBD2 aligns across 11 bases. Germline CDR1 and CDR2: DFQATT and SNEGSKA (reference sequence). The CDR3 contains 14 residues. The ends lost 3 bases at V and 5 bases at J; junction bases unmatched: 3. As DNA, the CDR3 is TGCAGTGCTAGGGGGGGACTAGCGGACAATGAGCAGTTCTTC. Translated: CSARGGLADNEQFF.

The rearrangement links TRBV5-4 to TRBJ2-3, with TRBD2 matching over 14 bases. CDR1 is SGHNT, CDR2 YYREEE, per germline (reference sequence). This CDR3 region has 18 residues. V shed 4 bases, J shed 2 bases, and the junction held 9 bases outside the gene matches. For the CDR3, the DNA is TGTGCCAGCAGCCTGGGACTAGCGGGGGCCTCAATCACAGATACGCAGTATTTT. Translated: CASSLGLAGASITDTQYF.

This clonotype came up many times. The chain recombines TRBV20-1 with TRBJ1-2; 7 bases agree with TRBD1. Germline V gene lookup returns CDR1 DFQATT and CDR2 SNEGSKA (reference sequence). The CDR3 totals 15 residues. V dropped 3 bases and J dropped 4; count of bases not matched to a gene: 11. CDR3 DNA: TGCAGTGCTAGCCCCCCGGGACAGATTTTCTATGGCTACACCTTC. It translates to CSASPPGQIFYGYTF.

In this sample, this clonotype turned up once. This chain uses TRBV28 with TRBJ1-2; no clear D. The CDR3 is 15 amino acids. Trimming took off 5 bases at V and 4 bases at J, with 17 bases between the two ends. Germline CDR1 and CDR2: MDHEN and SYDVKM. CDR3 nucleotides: TGTGCCAGCAGTCCCGGGTACGGCGGATCCTATGGCTACACCTTC. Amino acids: CASSPGYGGSYGYTF.

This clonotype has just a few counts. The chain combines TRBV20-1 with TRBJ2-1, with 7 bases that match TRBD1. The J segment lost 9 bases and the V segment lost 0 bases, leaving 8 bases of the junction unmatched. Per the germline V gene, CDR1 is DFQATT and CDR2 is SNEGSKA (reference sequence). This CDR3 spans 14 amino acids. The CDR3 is CSARDEKGASEQFF. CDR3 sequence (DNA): TGCAGTGCTAGAGATGAGAAGGGGGCTAGTGAGCAGTTCTTC.

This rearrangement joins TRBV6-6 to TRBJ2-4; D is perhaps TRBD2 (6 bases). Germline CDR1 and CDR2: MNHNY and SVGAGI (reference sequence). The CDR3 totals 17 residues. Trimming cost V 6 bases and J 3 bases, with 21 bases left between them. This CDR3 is CASSSGRDSLDKNIQYF. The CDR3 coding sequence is TGTGCCAGCAGCTCCGGGCGGGACTCCTTAGACAAAAACATTCAGTACTTC.

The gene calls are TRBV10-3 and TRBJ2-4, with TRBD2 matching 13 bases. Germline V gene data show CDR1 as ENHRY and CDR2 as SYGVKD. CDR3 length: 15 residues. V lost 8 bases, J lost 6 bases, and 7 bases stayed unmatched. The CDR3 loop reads CAIGSGLAGPNIQYF. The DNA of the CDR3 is TGTGCCATCGGATCGGGACTAGCGGGACCAAACATTCAGTACTTC.

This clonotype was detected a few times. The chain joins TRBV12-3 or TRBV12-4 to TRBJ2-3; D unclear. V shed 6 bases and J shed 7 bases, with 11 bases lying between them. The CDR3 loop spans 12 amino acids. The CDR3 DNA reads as TGTGCCAGCAGCCGGCGGCGGAATACGCAGTATTTT. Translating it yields CASSRRRNTQYF.

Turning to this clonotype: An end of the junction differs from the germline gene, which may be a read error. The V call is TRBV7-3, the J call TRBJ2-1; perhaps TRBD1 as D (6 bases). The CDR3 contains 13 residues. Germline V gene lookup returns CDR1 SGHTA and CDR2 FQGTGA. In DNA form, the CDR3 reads TGTACCAGTAGCTTGGGGGCGTACAATGAGCAGTTCTTC. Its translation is CTSSLGAYNEQFF.

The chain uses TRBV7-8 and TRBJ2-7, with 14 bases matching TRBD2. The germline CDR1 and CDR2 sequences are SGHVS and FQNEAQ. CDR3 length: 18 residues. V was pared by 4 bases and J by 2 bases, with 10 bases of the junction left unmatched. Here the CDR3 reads CASSSTSGRASGAYEQYF. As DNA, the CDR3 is TGTGCCAGCAGCTCGACTAGCGGGAGGGCCTCGGGTGCCTACGAGCAGTACTTC. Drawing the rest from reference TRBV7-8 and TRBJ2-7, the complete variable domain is GAGVSQSPRYKVAKRGQDVALRCDPISGHVSLFWYQQALGQGPEFLTYFQNEAQLDKSGLPSDRFFAERPEGSVSTLKIQRTQQEDSAVYLCASSSTSGRASGAYEQYFGPGTRLTVT.